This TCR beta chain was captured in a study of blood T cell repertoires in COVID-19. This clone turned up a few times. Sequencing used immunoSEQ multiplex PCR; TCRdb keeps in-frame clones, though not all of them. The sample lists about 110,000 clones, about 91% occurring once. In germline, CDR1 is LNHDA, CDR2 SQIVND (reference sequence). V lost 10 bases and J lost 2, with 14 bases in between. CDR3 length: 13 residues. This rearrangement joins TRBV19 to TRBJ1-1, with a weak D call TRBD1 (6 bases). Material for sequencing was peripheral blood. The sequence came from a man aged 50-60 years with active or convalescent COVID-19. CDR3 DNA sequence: TGTGCCACCCGGGGACATTCTAACACTGAAGCTTTCTTT. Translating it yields CATRGHSNTEAFF.